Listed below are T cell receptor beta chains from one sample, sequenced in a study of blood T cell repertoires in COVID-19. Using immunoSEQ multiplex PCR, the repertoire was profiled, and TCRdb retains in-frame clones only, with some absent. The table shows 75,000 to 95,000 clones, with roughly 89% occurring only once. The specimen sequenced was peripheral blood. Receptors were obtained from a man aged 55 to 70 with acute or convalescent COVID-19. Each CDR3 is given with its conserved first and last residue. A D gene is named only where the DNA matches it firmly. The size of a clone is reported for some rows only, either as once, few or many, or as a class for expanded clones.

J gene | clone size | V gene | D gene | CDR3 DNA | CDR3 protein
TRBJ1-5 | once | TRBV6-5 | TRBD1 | TGTGCCAGCAGTAGACAGGGGGTCGGCAATCAGCCCCAGCATTTT | CASSRQGVGNQPQHF
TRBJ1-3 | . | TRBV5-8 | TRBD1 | TGTGCCAGCAGCGGACAGGGAAATGGAAACACCATATATTTT | CASSGQGNGNTIYF
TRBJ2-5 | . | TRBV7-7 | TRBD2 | TGTGCTAGCAGCTCGACGGGGGGGGTGGGAGAGACCCAGTACTTC | CASSSTGGVGETQYF
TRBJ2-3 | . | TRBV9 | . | TGTGCCAGCAGCTTGGACACCAGCACAGATACGCAGTATTTT | CASSLDTSTDTQYF
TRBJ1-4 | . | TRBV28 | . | TGTGCCAGCAGTACCGGGACAAGTGAAAAACTGTTTTTT | CASSTGTSEKLFF
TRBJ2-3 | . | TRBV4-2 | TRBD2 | TGTGCCAGCAGCCACTTCCCGACTAGCGGGGGGGCCATAGCAGATACGCAGTATTTT | CASSHFPTSGGAIADTQYF
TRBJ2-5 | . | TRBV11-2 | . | TGTGCCAGCAGCTTAGATAACAGTATGGAGACCCAGTACTTC | CASSLDNSMETQYF
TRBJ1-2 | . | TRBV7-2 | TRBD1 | TGTGCCAGCAGCATCAGACCGGGACAGGGGTATGATGGCTACACCTTC | CASSIRPGQGYDGYTF
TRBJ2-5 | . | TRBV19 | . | TGTGCCACAGAGAAGGCAGGGGAAGAGACCCAGTACTTC | CATEKAGEETQYF
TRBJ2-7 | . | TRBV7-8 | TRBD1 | TGTGCCAGCAGCGGAAGGACAGGGGGGGAGTCCTACGAGCAGTACTTC | CASSGRTGGESYEQYF
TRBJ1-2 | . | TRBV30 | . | TGTGCCTGGAGTGTACAGGCTGGCGGCTACACCTTC | CAWSVQAGGYTF
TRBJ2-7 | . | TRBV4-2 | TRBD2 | TGTGCCAGCAGCCAGGGACTAGTCTTCGACGAGCAGTACTTC | CASSQGLVFDEQYF
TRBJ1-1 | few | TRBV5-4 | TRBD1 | TGTGCCAGCAGCGCGCCCCCGAGACAGGGGGACACTGAAGCTTTCTTT | CASSAPPRQGDTEAFF
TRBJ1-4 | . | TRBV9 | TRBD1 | TGTGCCAGCAGCGTACAACAGGGGACTAATGAAAAACTGTTTTTT | CASSVQQGTNEKLFF
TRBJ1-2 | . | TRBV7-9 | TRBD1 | TGTGCCAGCAGCTTAGGACAGGGGGACGGAGGCTACACCTTC | CASSLGQGDGGYTF
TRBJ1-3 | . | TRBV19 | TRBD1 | TGTGCCAGTAGTCCTGTGACAGGGCCCGGAAACACCATATATTTT | CASSPVTGPGNTIYF
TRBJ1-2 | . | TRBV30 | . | TGTGCCTGGAGTACTGGTGACTATGGCTACACCTTC | CAWSTGDYGYTF
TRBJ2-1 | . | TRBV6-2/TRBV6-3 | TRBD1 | TGTGCCAGCAGTTATAAAAAGGGACCGGGACAGGGGTACAATGAGCAGTTCTTC | CASSYKKGPGQGYNEQFF